This TCR beta chain was sequenced in a study of T-cell memory formation after mild COVID-19. V lost 4 bases, J lost 5 bases, and 15 bases stayed unmatched. This CDR3 has 18 residues. Germline V gene sequence: CDR1 LGHNA, CDR2 YNFKEQ. Constant-segment-primed 5'RACE gave TCR alpha and TCR beta cDNA libraries with sample barcodes and UMIs. TCRdb independently ran MiXCR on the 5' RACE reads; one entry per CDR3 protein. The top ten hold around 8.1% of the sample, which has 350,000 to 450,000 distinct CDR3 sequences, 20% to 25% seen once. V is TRBV4-2 and J is TRBJ2-5; 11 nucleotides match TRBD2. Sequencing was done on a sample of PBMCs or a T cell subset sorted from them (not recorded which). The sequence was obtained from an adult woman who had mild COVID-19 (a few samples of this study predate the infection). Cell type and time point are not known. The CDR3 is CASSRSGGATASSETQYF. CDR3 in DNA: TGTGCCAGCAGCCGTAGCGGGGGGGCTACGGCCTCCAGTGAGACCCAGTACTTC.